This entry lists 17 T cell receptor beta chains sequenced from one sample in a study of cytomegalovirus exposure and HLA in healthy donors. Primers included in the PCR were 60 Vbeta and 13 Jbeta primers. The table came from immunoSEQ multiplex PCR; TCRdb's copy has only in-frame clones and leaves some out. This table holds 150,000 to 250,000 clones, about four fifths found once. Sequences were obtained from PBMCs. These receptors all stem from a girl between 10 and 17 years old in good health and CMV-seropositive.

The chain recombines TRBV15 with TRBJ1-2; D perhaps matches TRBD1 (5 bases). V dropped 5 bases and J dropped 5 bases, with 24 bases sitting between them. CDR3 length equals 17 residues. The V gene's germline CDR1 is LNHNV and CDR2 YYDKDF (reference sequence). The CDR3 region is CATSAVTGGTEDYGYTF. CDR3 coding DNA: TGTGCCACCAGCGCAGTAACCGGCGGGACGGAGGATTATGGCTACACCTTC.

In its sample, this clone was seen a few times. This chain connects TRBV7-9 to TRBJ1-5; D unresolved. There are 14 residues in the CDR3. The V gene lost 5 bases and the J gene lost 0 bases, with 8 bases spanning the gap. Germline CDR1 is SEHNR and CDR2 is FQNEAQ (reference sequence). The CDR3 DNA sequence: TGTGCCAGCAGCCGCCGGGGTAGCAATCAGCCCCAGCATTTT. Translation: CASSRRGSNQPQHF.

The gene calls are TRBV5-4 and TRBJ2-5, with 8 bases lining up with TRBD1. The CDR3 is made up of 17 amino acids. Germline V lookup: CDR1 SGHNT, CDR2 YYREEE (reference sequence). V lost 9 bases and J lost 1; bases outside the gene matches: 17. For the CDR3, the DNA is TGTGCCATCAACGGATGGGCAGGGGGCGTAACCCAAGAGACCCAGTACTTC. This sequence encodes CAINGWAGGVTQETQYF.

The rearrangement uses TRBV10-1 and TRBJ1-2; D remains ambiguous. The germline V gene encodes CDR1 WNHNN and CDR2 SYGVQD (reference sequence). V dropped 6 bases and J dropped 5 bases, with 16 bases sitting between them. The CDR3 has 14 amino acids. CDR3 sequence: CASSARKMGYGYTF. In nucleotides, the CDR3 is TGCGCCAGCAGCGCTAGGAAGATGGGTTATGGCTACACCTTC.

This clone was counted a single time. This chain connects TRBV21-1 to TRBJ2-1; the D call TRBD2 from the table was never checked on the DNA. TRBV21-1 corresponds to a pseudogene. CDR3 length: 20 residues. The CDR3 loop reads CASSKALAGDIGSSYNEQFF. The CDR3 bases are TGTGCCAGCAGCAAAGCGCTAGCGGGGGACATTGGGAGCTCCTACAATGAGCAGTTCTTC.

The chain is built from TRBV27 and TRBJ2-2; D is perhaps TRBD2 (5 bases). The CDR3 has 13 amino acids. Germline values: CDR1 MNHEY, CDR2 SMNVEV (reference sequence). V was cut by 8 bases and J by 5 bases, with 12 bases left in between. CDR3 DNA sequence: TGTGCCAGCCTCCGGTCGGGGACCGGGGAGCTGTTTTTT. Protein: CASLRSGTGELFF.

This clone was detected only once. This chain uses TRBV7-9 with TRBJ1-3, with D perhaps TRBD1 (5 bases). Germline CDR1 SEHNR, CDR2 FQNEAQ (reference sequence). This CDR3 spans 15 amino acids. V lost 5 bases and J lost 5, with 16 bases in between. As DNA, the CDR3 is TGTGCCAGCAGCCACGGGACGGGGGATAGAAACACCATATATTTT. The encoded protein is CASSHGTGDRNTIYF.

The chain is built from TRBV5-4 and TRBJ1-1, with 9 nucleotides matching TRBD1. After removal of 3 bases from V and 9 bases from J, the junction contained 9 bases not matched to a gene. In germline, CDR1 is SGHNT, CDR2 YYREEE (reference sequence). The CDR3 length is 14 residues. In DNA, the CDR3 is TGTGCCAGCAGCTGGGACAGGGACAACCCGAAAGCTTTCTTT. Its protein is CASSWDRDNPKAFF.

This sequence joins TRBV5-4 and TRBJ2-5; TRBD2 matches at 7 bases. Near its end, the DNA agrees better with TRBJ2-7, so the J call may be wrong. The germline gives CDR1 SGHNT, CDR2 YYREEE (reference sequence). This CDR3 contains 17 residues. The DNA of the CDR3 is TGTGCCAGCAGCTTTACGGGTCTGGGGGGGGGATCCTACGAGCAGTACTTC. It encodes CASSFTGLGGGSYEQYF.

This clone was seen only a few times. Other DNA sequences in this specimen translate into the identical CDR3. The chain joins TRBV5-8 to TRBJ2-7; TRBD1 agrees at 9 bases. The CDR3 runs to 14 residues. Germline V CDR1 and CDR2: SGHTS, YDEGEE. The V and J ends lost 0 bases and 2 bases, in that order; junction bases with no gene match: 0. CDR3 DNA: TGTGCCAGCAGCTTGGACAGGGGGCCCTACGAGCAGTACTTC. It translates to CASSLDRGPYEQYF.

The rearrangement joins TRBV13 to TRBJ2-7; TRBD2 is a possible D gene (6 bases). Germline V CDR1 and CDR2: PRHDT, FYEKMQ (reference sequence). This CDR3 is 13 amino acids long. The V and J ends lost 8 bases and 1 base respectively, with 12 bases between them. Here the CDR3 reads CASGPGTSYEQYF. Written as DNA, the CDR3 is TGTGCCAGCGGACCCGGGACTTCCTACGAGCAGTACTTC. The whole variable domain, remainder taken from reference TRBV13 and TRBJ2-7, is AAGVIQSPRHLIKEKRETATLKCYPIPRHDTVYWYQQGPGQDPQFLISFYEKMQSDKGSIPDRFSAQQFSDYHSELNMSSLELGDSALYFCASGPGTSYEQYFGPGTRLTVT.

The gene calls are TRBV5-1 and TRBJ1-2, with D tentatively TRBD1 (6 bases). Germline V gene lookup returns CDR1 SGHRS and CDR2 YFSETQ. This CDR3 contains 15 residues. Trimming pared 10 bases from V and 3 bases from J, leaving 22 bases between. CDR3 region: CASRGRPRQDYGYTF. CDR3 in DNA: TGCGCCTCGCGGGGGCGTCCCCGGCAGGACTATGGCTACACCTTC.

The CDR3 sequence is CASSWSRSNQPQHF. The CDR3 DNA reads TGTGCCAGCAGCTGGAGTCGTAGCAATCAGCCCCAGCATTTT. The gene calls are TRBV7-2 and TRBJ1-5; D is uncertain. Germline values: CDR1 SGHTA, CDR2 FQGNSA. Trimming removed 4 bases at V and 0 bases at J, with 7 bases between. CDR3 length equals 14 residues.

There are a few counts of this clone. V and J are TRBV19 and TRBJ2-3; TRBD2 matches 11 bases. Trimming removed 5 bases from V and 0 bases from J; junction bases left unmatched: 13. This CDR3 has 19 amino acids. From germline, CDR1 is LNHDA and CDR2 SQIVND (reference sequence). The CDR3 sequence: CASSLRTSGLRRSTDTQYF. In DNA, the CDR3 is TGTGCCAGTAGTTTAAGGACTAGCGGGTTAAGGCGAAGCACAGATACGCAGTATTTT.

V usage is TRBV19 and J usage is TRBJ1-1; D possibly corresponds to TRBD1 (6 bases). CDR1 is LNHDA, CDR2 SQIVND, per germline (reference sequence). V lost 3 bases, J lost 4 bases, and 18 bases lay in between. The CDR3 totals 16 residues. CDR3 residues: CASSIGTTGLSTEAFF. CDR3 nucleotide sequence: TGTGCCAGTAGTATCGGAACGACAGGCCTCAGCACTGAAGCTTTCTTT.

The chain's CDR3 is CASSGLAGSYYNEQFF. CDR3 DNA: TGCGCCAGCAGCGGGTTAGCGGGGTCCTATTACAATGAGCAGTTCTTC. The V call is TRBV5-1, the J call TRBJ2-1, with TRBD2 matching over 8 bases. The CDR3 has 16 residues. The V segment lost 4 bases and the J segment 4 bases; nucleotides outside the gene matches: 10. Germline CDR1 reads SGHRS; CDR2 reads YFSETQ.

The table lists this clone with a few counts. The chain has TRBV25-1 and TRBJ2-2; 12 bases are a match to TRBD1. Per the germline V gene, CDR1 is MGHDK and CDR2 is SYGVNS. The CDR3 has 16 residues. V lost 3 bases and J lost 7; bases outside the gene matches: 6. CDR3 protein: CASSDPGQGAVGELFF. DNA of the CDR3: TGTGCCAGCAGTGACCCGGGACAGGGGGCTGTCGGGGAGCTGTTTTTT.